Listed below are T cell receptor beta chains from one sample, sequenced in a study of Graves' ophthalmopathy and Graves' hyperthyroidism. MiXCR, applied by TCRdb to the multiplex PCR reads, yields one record per CDR3 protein. This table has hundreds of thousands of distinct CDR3 sequences, about 20% appearing once. Sequenced input: peripheral blood. The receptors originated from a woman younger than 35 with stable Graves' hyperthyroidism. Some clones in this sample may be carry-over from other donors' samples. The CDR3 runs from the conserved cysteine through the conserved F or W. D genes are given only for firm matches. Expanded clones are given a class, and other clones once, few, many or no size at all.

clone size	V gene	J gene	D gene	CDR3 DNA	CDR3 protein
NA	TRBV18	TRBJ2-5	TRBD1	TGTGCCAGCTCACCAATACTGACAGGGCCCCAAGAGACCCAGTACTTC	CASSPILTGPQETQYF
many	TRBV4-1	TRBJ1-6	TRBD1	TGCGCCAGCAGCCAAGTGTTGGACAGGGCATATAATTCACCCCTCCACTTT	CASSQVLDRAYNSPLHF
few	TRBV28	TRBJ1-1	NA	TGTGCCAGCAGTTTATGGGGAGGGGGTTTCACTGAAGCTTTCTTT	CASSLWGGGFTEAFF
NA	TRBV6-1	TRBJ1-3	NA	TGTGCCAGCCGGACGAAAGGGAACACCATATATTTT	CASRTKGNTIYF
many	TRBV10-3	TRBJ1-2	NA	TGTGCCATCAGTGAGTCCGGGGGAACCTATGGCTACACCTTC	CAISESGGTYGYTF
many	TRBV28	TRBJ1-5	TRBD1	TGTGCCAGCAGACCGACAGGGGACGGCAATCAGCCCCAGCATTTT	CASRPTGDGNQPQHF
NA	TRBV6-5	TRBJ2-7	NA	TGTGCCAGCAGTTACCCCCCCCTCACCGAGCAGTACTTC	CASSYPPLTEQYF
NA	TRBV12-3/TRBV12-4	TRBJ1-2	NA	TGTGCCAGCAGCTGGGGGGCGTTGATTTCTAACTATGGCTACACCTTC	CASSWGALISNYGYTF
few	TRBV19	TRBJ2-7	NA	TGTGCCAGTTCGGTGGCAGATGGGGACGAGCAGTACTTC	CASSVADGDEQYF
NA	TRBV11-2	TRBJ2-5	NA	TGTGCCAGCAGCTACGGGGCCCCCCAAGAGACCCAGTACTTC	CASSYGAPQETQYF
NA	TRBV7-3	TRBJ1-1	NA	TGTGCCAGCAGCTTATACGGGGGCTCTGAAGCTTTCTTT	CASSLYGGSEAFF
NA	TRBV2	TRBJ2-7	NA	TGTGCCAGCAGTGCCGGGAGTACCTACGAGCAGTACTTC	CASSAGSTYEQYF
many	TRBV4-1	TRBJ2-7	TRBD2	TGCGCCAGCAGCCAAGGACTAGCGGGGGGGGGCGCCTACGAGCAGTACTTC	CASSQGLAGGGAYEQYF
few	TRBV6-1	TRBJ2-5	TRBD1	TGTGCCAGCGGGACAGCAGATACGGAGACCCAGTACTTC	CASGTADTETQYF
NA	TRBV12-3/TRBV12-4	TRBJ1-2	TRBD1	TGTGCCAGCAGTTTTGGGACAGGGGCCTCCGGCTACACCTTC	CASSFGTGASGYTF
few	TRBV12-5	TRBJ1-2	NA	TGTGCTAGTGGTTTGGCAGGGGTCGCTGGCTACACCTTC	CASGLAGVAGYTF
many	TRBV12-3/TRBV12-4	TRBJ2-2	NA	TGTGCCAGCAATTTGAACGGCGGGGAGCTGTTTTTT	CASNLNGGELFF
NA	TRBV19	TRBJ2-7	NA	TGTGCCAGTAGGCCACAAAGCCGCGGCGAGCAGTACTTC	CASRPQSRGEQYF
NA	TRBV6-5	TRBJ2-7	NA	TGTGCCAGCCCCAGAGATCGCGGCGAGCAGTACTTC	CASPRDRGEQYF
NA	TRBV12-5	TRBJ1-1	NA	TGTGCTAGTGGTTTGGACCTAAGGGAGGGAGAAGCTTTCTTT	CASGLDLREGEAFF
many	TRBV12-3/TRBV12-4	TRBJ1-2	TRBD1	TGTGCCAGCAGTGAACCGGGACAGGGGATCTATGGCTACACCTTC	CASSEPGQGIYGYTF
many	TRBV28	TRBJ1-1	NA	TGTGCCAGCAGCCCGTTTCGACCCCGAGGGAAGACTGAAGCTTTCTTT	CASSPFRPRGKTEAFF
many	TRBV5-1	TRBJ1-3	NA	TGCGCCAGCAGCTTGTCAGGACTCTCTGGAAACACCATATATTTT	CASSLSGLSGNTIYF
many	TRBV28	TRBJ2-5	TRBD1	TGTGCCAGCAGTTTCTCGGGACAGGGTATGGGGACCCAGTACTTC	CASSFSGQGMGTQYF
many	TRBV15	TRBJ2-2	TRBD2	TGTGCCACCAGCGCCCGGGGGGGCCGCGGGGAGCTGTTTTTT	CATSARGGRGELFF
NA	TRBV12-3/TRBV12-4	TRBJ2-5	TRBD1	TGTGCCAGCAGTTTCGACGGGACAGGGGATGAGACCCAGTACTTC	CASSFDGTGDETQYF
few	TRBV6-1	TRBJ1-6	NA	TGTGCCAGCAGGATATCGGACCGTCCTAATTCACCCCTCCACTTT	CASRISDRPNSPLHF
many	TRBV6-1	TRBJ1-1	NA	TGTGCCAGCAGTGAGGGCCTCGGGACTGAAGCTTTCTTT	CASSEGLGTEAFF
many	TRBV20-1	TRBJ2-7	NA	TGCAGTGCTAGAGATGCGGCAGTTCGGAACGAGCAGTACTTC	CSARDAAVRNEQYF
many	TRBV28	TRBJ2-7	TRBD2	TGTGCCAGCAGTTTCTCCCTAGCGGGAGACTACGAGCAGTACTTC	CASSFSLAGDYEQYF
many	TRBV15	TRBJ1-1	NA	TGTGCCACCAGCAGAGTTAGGGTGAGGAGCACTGAAGCTTTCTTT	CATSRVRVRSTEAFF
NA	TRBV6-5	TRBJ1-6	TRBD1	TGTGCCAGCAGTTACTCGAGACAGGGTAATTCACCCCTCCACTTT	CASSYSRQGNSPLHF
many	TRBV14	TRBJ1-1	NA	TGTGCCAGCAGCCAAGATCCTGGGAGGAACACTGAAGCTTTCTTT	CASSQDPGRNTEAFF
few	TRBV7-8	TRBJ2-5	TRBD1	TGTGCCAGCAGCCTCGGACAGGCCCAGACCCAGTACTTC	CASSLGQAQTQYF
medium-sized	TRBV20-1	TRBJ1-6	TRBD1	TGCAGTGCTAGCGGGACAGATAATTCACCCCTCCACTTT	CSASGTDNSPLHF
few	TRBV28	TRBJ2-2	TRBD1	TGTGCCAGCAGTACCGACAGGGGGAACACCGGGGAGCTGTTTTTT	CASSTDRGNTGELFF
few	TRBV30	TRBJ1-1	NA	TGTGCCTGGGCGACTAGATGGAACAAGGGGGAGCTTACACTGAATCGGGGCGCTTTCTTT	CAWATRWNKGELTLNRGAFF
many	TRBV6-1	TRBJ2-5	TRBD2	TGTGCCAGCAGGGAGTCGGGGGGGCGACAAGAGACCCAGTACTTC	CASRESGGRQETQYF
many	TRBV14	TRBJ2-7	NA	TGTGCCAGCAGCCAAGTGGATTCGGCAGGCCTATCCTCCTACGAGCAGTACTTC	CASSQVDSAGLSSYEQYF
many	TRBV11-2	TRBJ2-7	NA	TGTGCCAGCAGCTTAGGGGCAAACTCCTACGAGCAGTACTTC	CASSLGANSYEQYF
many	TRBV13	TRBJ1-1	TRBD1	TGTGCCAGCAGCCCGGGACAGCCACTGAACACTGAAGCTTTCTTT	CASSPGQPLNTEAFF
NA	TRBV7-8	TRBJ2-5	TRBD1	TGTGCCAGCAGCTTGGGACAGGGGGCAGGGCAGCCCCAGTACTTC	CASSLGQGAGQPQYF
once	TRBV15	TRBJ2-7	NA	TGTGCCACCAGCAGAATGGGCGAGCAGTACTTC	CATSRMGEQYF
few	TRBV19	TRBJ1-1	NA	TGTGCCAGTAGTATGAACAGGGTGACTGAAGTTTTCTTT	CASSMNRVTEVFF
many	TRBV9	TRBJ1-6	NA	TGTGCCAGCAGCGTCGAGGGGAATAATTCACCCCTCCACTTT	CASSVEGNNSPLHF
few	TRBV5-1	TRBJ2-7	TRBD1	TGCGCCAGCATCCCCATGCCGGACAGGGGTTCCGAGCAGTACTTC	CASIPMPDRGSEQYF
once	TRBV27	TRBJ1-3	NA	TGTGCCAGCCGGGCAGGCCTCTCTGGAAACACCATATATTTT	CASRAGLSGNTIYF
NA	TRBV6-1	TRBJ2-7	NA	TGTGCCAGCAGTGAAAGACGGGCAGTGGGGGGGCAGTACTTC	CASSERRAVGGQYF
few	TRBV6-1	TRBJ2-5	TRBD2	TGTGCCAGCAGTGCTAGCGGCTGGGGAGAGACCCAGTACTTC	CASSASGWGETQYF
many	TRBV6-2/TRBV6-3	TRBJ2-5	NA	TGTGCCAGCAGCAGCATCACAGTGAGAGAGACCCAGTACTTC	CASSSITVRETQYF
NA	TRBV7-3	TRBJ1-2	TRBD1	TGTGCCAACAGCTTAAACCCAATCCCCGGACAGGACCCCTATGGCTACACCTTC	CANSLNPIPGQDPYGYTF
many	TRBV4-1	TRBJ1-1	NA	TGCGCCAGCAGCCTACAGGGACAACTGAACACTGAAGCTTTCTTT	CASSLQGQLNTEAFF
many	TRBV28	TRBJ2-2	NA	TGTGCCAGCAGTTTTCCCCCTGAGGCTACCGGGGAGCTGTTTTTT	CASSFPPEATGELFF